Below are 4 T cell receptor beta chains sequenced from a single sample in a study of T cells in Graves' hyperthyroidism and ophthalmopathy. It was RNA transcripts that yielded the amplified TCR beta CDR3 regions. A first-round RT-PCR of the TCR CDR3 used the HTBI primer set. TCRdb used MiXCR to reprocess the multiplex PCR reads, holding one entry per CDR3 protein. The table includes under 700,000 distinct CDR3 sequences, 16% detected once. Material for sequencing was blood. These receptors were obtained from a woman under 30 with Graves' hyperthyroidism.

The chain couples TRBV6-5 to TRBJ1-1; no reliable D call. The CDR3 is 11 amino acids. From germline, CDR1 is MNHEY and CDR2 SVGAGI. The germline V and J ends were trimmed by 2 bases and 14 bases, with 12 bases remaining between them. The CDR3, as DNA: TGTGCCAGCAGTTACCATCATCAGCAGTTCTTT. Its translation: CASSYHHQQFF.

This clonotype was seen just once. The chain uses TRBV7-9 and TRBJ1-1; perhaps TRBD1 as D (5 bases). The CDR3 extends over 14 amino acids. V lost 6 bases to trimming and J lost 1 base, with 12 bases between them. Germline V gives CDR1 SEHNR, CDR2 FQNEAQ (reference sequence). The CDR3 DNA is TGTGCCAGCAGGCTGGGACGGACGAACACTGAAGCTTTCTTT. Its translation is CASRLGRTNTEAFF.

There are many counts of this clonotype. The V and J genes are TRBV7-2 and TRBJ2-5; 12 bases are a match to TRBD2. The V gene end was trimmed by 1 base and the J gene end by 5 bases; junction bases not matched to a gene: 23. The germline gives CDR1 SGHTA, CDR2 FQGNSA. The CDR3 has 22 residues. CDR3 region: CASSLVSGGLGLTSGSTETQYF. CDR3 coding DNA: TGTGCCAGCAGCTTAGTCTCAGGGGGATTGGGTCTGACTAGCGGGAGTACGGAGACCCAGTACTTC.

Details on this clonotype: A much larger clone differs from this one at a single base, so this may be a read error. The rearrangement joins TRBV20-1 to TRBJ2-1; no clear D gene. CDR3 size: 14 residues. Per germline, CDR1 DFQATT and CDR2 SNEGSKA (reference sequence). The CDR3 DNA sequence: TGCAGTGCTCCGCTCTATAGCTCCTGCAATGAGCAGTTCTTC. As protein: CSAPLYSSCNEQFF.